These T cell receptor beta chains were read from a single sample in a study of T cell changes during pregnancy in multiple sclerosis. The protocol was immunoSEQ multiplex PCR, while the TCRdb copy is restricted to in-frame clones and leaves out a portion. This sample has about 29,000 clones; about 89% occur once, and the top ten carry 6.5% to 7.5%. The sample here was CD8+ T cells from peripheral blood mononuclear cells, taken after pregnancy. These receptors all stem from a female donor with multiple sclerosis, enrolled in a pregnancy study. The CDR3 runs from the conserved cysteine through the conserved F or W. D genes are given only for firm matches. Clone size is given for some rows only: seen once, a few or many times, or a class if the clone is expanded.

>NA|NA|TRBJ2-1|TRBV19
CASSTVDYSYNEQFF
TGTGCCAGTAGTACCGTGGACTATTCTTACAATGAGCAGTTCTTC
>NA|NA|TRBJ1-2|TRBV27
CASSFSLGYGYTF
TGTGCCAGCAGTTTCTCCCTCGGCTATGGCTACACCTTC
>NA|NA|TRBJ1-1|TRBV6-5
CASRQGNTEAFF
TGTGCCAGCAGACAGGGGAACACTGAAGCTTTCTTT
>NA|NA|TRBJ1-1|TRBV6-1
CASSYTRSTEAFF
TGTGCCAGCAGTTATACCAGAAGCACTGAAGCTTTCTTT
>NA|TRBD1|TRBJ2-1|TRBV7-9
CASSPDRGSSYNEQFF
TGTGCCAGCAGCCCGGACAGGGGGAGCTCCTACAATGAGCAGTTCTTC
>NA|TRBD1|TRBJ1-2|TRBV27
CASSSQRGTGVHYGYTF
TGTGCCAGCAGTTCCCAACGGGGGACAGGGGTTCACTATGGCTACACCTTC
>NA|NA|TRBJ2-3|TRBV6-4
CASTLHIRESDTQYF
TGTGCCAGCACCCTACACATCCGGGAGAGCGATACGCAGTATTTT
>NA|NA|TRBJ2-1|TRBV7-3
CASSLGGGQDEQFF
TGTGCCAGCAGCTTAGGGGGGGGGCAGGATGAGCAGTTCTTC
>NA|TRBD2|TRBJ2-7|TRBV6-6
CASSYSREGHYEQYF
TGTGCCAGCAGTTACTCGCGGGAGGGCCACTACGAGCAGTACTTC
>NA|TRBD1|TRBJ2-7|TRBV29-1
CSVAGGKGYEQYF
TGCAGCGTCGCAGGGGGAAAGGGCTACGAGCAGTACTTC
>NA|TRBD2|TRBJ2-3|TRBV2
CASSEGVAGDMTQYF
TGTGCCAGCAGTGAAGGGGTAGCGGGAGATATGACGCAGTATTTT
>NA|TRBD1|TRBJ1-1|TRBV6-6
CASSYRTGVNTEAFF
TGTGCCAGCAGTTACCGGACAGGGGTGAACACTGAAGCTTTCTTT
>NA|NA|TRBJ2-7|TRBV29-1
CSVEEEGRDYEQYF
TGCAGCGTAGAAGAGGAAGGCAGGGACTACGAGCAGTACTTC
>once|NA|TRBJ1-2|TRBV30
CAWGSGPNYGYTF
TGTGCCTGGGGGTCAGGGCCTAACTATGGCTACACCTTC
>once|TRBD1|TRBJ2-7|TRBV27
CASTSTGTGDYEQYF
TGTGCCAGCACCTCAACCGGGACAGGGGACTACGAGCAGTACTTC
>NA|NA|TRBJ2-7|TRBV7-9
CASSFSNEQYF
TGTGCCAGCAGCTTTAGTAACGAGCAGTACTTC
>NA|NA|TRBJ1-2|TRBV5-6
CASSFRIQGNYGYTF
TGTGCCAGCAGCTTTCGGATACAGGGTAACTATGGCTACACCTTC